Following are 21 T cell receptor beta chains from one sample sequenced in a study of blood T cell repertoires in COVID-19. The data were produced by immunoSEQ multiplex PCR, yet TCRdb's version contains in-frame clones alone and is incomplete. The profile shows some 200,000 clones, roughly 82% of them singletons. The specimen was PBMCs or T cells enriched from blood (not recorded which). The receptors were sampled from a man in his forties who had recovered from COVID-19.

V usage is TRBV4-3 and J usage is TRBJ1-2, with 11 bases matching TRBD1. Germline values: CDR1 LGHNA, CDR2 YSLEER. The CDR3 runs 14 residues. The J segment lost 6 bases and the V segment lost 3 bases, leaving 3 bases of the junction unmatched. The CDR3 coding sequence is TGCGCCAGCAGCCAGGGGACAGGGGGAGATGGCTACACCTTC. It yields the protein CASSQGTGGDGYTF.

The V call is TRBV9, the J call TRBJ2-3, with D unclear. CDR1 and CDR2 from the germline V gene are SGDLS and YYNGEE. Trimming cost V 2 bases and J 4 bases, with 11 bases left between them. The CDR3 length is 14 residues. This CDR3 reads CASSVTWSADTQYF. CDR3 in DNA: TGTGCCAGCAGCGTTACTTGGTCCGCAGATACGCAGTATTTT. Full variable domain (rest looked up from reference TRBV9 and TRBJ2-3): DSGVTQTPKHLITATGQRVTLRCSPRSGDLSVYWYQQSLDQGLQFLIQYYNGEERAKGNILERFSAQQFPDLHSELNLSSLELGDSALYFCASSVTWSADTQYFGPGTRLTVL.

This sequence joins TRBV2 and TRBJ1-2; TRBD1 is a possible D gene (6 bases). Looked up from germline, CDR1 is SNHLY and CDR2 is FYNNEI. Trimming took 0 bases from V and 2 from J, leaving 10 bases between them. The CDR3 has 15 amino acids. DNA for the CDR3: TGTGCCAGCAGTGAAGCAGGGGGACCGAACTATGGCTACACCTTC. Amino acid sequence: CASSEAGGPNYGYTF.

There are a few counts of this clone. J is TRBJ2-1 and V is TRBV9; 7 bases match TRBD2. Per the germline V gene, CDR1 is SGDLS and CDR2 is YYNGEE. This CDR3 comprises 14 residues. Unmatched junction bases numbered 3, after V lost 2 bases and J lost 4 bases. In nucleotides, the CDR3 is TGTGCCAGCAGCGTGGGGGGGATATACAATGAGCAGTTCTTC. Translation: CASSVGGIYNEQFF.

The CDR3 DNA reads as TGCGCCAGCAGCCAAGTAGGCAGGGCTGACTATGGCTACACCTTC. Its protein is CASSQVGRADYGYTF. V gene TRBV4-1 combines with J gene TRBJ1-2; the D gene is possibly TRBD1 (5 bases). With 1 base removed from V and 3 bases from J, the gap between germline ends came to 12 bases. This CDR3 is 15 amino acids long. The germline V gene encodes CDR1 MGHRA and CDR2 YSYEKL.

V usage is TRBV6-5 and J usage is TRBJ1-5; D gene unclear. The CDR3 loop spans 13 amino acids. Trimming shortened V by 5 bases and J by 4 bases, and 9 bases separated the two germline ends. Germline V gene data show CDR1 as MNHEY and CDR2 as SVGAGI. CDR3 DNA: TGTGCCAGCAGTATTCAGCGGAATCAGCCCCAGCATTTT. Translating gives CASSIQRNQPQHF.

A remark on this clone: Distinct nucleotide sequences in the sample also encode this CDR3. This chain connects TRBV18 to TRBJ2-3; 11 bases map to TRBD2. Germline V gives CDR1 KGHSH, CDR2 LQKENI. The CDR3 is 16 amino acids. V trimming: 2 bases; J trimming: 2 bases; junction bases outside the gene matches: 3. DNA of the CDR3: TGTGCCAGCTCACCATTAGCGGGAGGGCCCACAGATACGCAGTATTTT. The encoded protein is CASSPLAGGPTDTQYF.

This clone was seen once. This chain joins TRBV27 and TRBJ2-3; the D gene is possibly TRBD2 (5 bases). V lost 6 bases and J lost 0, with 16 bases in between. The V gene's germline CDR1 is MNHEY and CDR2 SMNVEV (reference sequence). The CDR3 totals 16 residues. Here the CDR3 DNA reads TGTGCCAGCAGCCTTACTAGGTCCGCTAGCACAGATACGCAGTATTTT. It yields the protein CASSLTRSASTDTQYF.

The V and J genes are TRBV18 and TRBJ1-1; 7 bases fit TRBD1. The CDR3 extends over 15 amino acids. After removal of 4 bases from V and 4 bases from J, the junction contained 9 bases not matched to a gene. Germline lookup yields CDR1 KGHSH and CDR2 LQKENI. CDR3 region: CASSQSQGVGTEAFF. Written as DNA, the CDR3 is TGTGCCAGCTCACAAAGTCAGGGGGTGGGCACTGAAGCTTTCTTT.

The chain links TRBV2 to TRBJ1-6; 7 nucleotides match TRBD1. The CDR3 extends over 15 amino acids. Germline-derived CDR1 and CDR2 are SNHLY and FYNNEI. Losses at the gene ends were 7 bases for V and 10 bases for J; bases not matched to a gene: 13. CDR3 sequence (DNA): TGTGCCAGCACCGAAGACAGGGACCCTCGATCACCCCTCCACTTT. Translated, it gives CASTEDRDPRSPLHF.

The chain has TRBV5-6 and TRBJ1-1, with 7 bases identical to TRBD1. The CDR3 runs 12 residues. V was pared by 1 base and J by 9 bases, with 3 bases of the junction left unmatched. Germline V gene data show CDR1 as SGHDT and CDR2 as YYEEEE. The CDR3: CASSLRGGKAFF. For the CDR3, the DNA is TGTGCCAGCAGCTTGCGAGGGGGCAAAGCTTTCTTT.

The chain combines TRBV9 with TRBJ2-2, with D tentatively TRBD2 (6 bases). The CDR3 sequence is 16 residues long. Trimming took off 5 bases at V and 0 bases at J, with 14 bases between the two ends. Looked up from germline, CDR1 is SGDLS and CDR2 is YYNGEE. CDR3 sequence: CASRSSGTANTGELFF. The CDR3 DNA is TGTGCCAGCAGGTCATCCGGGACTGCGAACACCGGGGAGCTGTTTTTT.

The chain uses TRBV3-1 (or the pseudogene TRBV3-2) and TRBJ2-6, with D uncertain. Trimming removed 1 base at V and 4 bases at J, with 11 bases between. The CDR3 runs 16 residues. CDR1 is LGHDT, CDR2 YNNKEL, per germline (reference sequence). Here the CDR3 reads CASSQGSPEGANVLTF. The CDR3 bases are TGTGCCAGCAGCCAAGGTAGCCCGGAGGGGGCCAACGTCCTGACTTTC.

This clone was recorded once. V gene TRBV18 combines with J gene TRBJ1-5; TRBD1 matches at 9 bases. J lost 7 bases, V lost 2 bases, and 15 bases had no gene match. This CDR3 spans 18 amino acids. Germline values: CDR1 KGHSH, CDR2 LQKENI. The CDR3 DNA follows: TGTGCCAGCTCACCAGATCTTCCGGGACAGGGAGTGGACCAGCCCCAGCATTTT. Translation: CASSPDLPGQGVDQPQHF.

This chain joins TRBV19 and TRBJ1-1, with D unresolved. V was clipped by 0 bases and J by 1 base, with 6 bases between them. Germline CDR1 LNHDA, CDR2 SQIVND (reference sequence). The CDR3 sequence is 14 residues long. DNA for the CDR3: TGTGCCAGTAGTATAGATCGACAGAACACTGAAGCTTTCTTT. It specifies CASSIDRQNTEAFF.

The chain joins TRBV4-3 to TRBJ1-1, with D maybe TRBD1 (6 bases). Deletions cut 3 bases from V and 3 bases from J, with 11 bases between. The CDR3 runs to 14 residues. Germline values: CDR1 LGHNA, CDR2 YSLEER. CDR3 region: CASSQGHRYTEAFF. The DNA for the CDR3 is TGCGCCAGCAGCCAGGGACACAGGTACACTGAAGCTTTCTTT.

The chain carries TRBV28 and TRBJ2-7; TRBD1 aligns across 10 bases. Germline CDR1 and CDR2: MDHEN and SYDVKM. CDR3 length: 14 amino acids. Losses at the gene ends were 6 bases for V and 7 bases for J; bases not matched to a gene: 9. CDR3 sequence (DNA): TGTGCCAGCAGCCTGAGACAGGGGGCAAGGGAGCAGTACGTC. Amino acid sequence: CASSLRQGAREQYV.

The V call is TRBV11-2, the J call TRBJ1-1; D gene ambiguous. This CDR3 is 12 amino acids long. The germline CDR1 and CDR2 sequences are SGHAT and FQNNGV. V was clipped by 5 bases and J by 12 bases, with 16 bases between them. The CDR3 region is CASSPRRTETFF. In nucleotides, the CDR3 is TGTGCCAGCAGCCCGCGACGTACGGAGACTTTCTTT.

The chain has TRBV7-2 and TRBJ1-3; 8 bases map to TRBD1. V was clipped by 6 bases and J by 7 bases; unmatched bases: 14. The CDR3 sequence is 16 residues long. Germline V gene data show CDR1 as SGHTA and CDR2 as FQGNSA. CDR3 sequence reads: CASSVPQGQGRNTIYF. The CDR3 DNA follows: TGTGCCAGCAGTGTGCCGCAAGGACAGGGTCGGAACACCATATATTTT.

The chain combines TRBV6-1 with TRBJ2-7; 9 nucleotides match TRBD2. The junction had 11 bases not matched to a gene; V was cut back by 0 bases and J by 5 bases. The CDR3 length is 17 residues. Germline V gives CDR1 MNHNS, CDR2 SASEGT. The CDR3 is CASSEAWAGGRKNEQYV. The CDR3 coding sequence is TGTGCCAGCAGTGAAGCGTGGGCGGGAGGGCGGAAAAACGAGCAGTACGTC.

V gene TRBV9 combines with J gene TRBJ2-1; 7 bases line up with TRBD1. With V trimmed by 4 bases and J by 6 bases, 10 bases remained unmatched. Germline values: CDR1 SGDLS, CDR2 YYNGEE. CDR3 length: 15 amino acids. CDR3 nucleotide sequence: TGTGCCAGCAGCACCCGGACAGGCCCCCGCAATGAGCAGTTCTTC. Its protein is CASSTRTGPRNEQFF.